The subject of this entry is one T cell receptor (beta chain). Antigen: not known. The sample originates from a study of cytomegalovirus exposure and HLA in healthy donors. The overall study: Earlier sequencing of approximately 180 million T cells yielded roughly 100 million unique TCR beta sequences.

PCR was performed using 60 Vbeta and 13 Jbeta primers. Here immunoSEQ multiplex PCR was the method, and the copy in TCRdb shows in-frame clones only, minus some. The specimen's table records around 210,000 clones. Study-level points and caveats: Per a later analysis, HLA-associated TCR beta chains showed more clonal expansion than other, equally common TCR beta chains. The Asian-associated ancestry cluster reportedly had fewer N-insertions than the approximately 650-donor mean in a later analysis.

The germline V gene encodes CDR1 LNHDA and CDR2 SQIVND (reference sequence). The junction had 9 bases not matched to a gene; V was cut back by 4 bases and J by 3 bases. The CDR3 is 17 residues long. The chain recombines TRBV19 with TRBJ1-2; the match to TRBD1 covers 12 bases. The receptor was derived from a woman aged 25-40 years in good health and CMV-seropositive. Source material: PBMCs. The CDR3 region has the DNA TGTGCCAGTAGTAGTGGGACAGGGGGCCCACTGGACTATGGCTACACCTTC. Protein product: CASSSGTGGPLDYGYTF.